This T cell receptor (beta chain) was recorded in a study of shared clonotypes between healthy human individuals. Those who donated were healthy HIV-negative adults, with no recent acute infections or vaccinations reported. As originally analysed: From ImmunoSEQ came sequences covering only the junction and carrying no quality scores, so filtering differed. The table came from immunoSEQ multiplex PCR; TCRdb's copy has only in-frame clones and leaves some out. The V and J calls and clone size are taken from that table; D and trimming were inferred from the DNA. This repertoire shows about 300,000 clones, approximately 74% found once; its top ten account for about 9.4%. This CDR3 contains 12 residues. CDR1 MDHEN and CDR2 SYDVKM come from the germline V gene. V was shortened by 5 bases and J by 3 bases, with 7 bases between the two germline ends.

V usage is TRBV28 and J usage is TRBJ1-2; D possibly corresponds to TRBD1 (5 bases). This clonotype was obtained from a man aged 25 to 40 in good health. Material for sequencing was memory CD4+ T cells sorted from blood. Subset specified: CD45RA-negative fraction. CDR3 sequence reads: CASSQGDYGYTF. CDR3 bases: TGTGCCAGCAGTCAGGGAGACTATGGCTACACCTTC.